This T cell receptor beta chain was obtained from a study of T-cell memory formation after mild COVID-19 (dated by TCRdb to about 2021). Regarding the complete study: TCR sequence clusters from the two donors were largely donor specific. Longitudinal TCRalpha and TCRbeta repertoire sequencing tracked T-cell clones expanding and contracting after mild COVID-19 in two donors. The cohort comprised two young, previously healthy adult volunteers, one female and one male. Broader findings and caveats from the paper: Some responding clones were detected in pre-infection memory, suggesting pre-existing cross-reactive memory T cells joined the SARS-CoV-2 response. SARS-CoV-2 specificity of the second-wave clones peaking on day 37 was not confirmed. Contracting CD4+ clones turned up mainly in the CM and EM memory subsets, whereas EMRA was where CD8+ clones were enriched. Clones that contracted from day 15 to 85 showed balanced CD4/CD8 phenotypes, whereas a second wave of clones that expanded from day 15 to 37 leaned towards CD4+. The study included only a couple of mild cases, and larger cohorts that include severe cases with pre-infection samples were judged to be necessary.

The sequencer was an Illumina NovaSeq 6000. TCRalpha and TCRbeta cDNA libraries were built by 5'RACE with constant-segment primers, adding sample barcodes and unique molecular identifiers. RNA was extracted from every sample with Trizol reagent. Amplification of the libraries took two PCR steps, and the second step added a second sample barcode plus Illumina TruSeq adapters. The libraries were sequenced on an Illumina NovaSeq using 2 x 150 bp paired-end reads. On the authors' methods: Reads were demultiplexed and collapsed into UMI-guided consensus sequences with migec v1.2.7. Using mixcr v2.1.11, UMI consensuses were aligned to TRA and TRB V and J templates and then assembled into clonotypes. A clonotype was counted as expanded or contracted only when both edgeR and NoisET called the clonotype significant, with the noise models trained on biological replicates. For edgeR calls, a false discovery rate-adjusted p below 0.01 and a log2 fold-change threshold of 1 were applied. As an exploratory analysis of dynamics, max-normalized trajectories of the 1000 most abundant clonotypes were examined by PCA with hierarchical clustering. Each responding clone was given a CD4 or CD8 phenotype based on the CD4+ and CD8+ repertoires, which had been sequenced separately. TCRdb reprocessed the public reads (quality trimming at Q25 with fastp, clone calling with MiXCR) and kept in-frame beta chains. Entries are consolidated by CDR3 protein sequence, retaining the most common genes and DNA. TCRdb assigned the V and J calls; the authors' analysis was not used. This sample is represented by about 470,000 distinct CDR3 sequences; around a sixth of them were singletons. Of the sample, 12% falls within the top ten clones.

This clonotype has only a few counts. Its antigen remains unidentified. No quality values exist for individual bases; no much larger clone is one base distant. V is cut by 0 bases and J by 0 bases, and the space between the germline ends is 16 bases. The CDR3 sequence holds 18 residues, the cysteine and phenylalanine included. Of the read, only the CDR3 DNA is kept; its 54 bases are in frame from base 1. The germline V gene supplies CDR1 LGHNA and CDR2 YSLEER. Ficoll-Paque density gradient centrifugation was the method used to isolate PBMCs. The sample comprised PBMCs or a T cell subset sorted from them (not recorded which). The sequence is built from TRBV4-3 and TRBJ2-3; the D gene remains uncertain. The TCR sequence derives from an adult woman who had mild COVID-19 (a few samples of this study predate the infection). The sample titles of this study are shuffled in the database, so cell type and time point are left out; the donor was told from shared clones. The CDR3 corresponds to CASSQEFGASTSTDTQYF. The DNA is TGCGCCAGCAGCCAAGAGTTTGGAGCGTCTACTAGCACAGATACGCAGTATTTT.